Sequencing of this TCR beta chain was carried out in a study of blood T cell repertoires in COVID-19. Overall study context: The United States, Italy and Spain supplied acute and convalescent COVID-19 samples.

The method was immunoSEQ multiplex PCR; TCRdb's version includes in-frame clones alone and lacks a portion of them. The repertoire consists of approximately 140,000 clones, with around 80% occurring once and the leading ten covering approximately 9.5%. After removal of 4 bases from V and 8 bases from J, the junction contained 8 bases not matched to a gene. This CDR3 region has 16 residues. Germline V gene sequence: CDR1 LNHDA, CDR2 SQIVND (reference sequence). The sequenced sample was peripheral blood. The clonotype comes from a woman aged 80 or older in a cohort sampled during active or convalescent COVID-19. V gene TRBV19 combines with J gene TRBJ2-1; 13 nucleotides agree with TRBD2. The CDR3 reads CASSTRLAGGGDEQFF. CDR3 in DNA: TGTGCCAGTAGTACCCGACTAGCGGGGGGCGGCGATGAGCAGTTCTTC.